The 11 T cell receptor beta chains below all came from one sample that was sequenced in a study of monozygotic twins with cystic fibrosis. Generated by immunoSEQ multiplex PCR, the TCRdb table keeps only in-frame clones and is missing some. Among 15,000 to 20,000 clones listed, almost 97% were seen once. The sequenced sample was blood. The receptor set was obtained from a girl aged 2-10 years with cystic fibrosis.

Here the CDR3 reads CASSLKTTAIGYTF. The CDR3 DNA reads TGTGCCAGCAGCTTGAAAACCACCGCTATTGGCTACACCTTC. The V and J genes are TRBV5-4 and TRBJ1-2; D is undetermined. Trimming removed 1 base at V and 7 bases at J, with 14 bases between. Germline CDR1 is SGHNT and CDR2 is YYREEE (reference sequence). There are 14 residues in the CDR3.

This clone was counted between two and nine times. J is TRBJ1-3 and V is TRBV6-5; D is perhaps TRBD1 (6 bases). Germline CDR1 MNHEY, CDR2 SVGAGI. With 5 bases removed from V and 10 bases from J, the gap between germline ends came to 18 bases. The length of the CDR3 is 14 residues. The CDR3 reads CASSTGTSSGTIYF. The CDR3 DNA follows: TGTGCCAGCAGTACCGGGACATCGTCCGGGACCATATATTTT.

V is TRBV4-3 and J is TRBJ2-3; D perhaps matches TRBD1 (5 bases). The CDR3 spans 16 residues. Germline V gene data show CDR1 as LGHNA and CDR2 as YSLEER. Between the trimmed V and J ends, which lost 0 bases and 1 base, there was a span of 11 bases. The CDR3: CASSQDLQQGTDTQYF. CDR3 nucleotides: TGCGCCAGCAGCCAAGATCTCCAACAGGGCACAGATACGCAGTATTTT.

CDR3 coding DNA: TGTGCAAGTCGCTTAGAGACGAACGGCGGGGCCGAGGTAGGAGATACGCAGTATTTT. Protein sequence: CASRLETNGGAEVGDTQYF. The chain uses TRBV12-2 and TRBJ2-3; TRBD2, the D gene given by the table, was not confirmed from the DNA. TRBV12-2 represents a pseudogene. The CDR3 runs to 19 residues.

As DNA, the CDR3 is TGCGCCAGCAGTGAGGGAAGCTCCTACGAGCAGTACTTC. Translating it yields CASSEGSSYEQYF. The chain combines TRBV10-2 with TRBJ2-7; no reliable D call. Germline loops: CDR1 WSHSY, CDR2 SAAADI. Trimming shortened V by 2 bases and J by 0 bases, and 5 bases separated the two germline ends. This CDR3 is 13 amino acids long.

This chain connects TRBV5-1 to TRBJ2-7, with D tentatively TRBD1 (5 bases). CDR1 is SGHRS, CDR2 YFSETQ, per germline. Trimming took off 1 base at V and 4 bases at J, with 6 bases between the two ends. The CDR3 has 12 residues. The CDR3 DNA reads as TGCGCCAGCAGCTTGCAGGGTTACGAGCAGTACTTC. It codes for CASSLQGYEQYF.

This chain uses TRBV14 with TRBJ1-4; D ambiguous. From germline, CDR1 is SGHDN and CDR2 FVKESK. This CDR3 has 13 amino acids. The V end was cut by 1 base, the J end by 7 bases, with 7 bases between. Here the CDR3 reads CASSQGLSEKLFF. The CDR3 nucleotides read TGTGCCAGCAGCCAAGGCCTGAGTGAAAAACTGTTTTTT. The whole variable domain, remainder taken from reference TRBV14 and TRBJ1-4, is EAGVTQFPSHSVIEKGQTVTLRCDPISGHDNLYWYRRVMGKEIKFLLHFVKESKQDESGMPNNRFLAERTGGTYSTLKVQPAELEDSGVYFCASSQGLSEKLFFGSGTQLSVL.

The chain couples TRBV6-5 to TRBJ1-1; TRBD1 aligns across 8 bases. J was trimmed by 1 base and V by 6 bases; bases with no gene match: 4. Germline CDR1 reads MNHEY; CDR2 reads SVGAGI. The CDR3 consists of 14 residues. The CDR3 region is CASRTTGGNTEAFF. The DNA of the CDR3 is TGTGCCAGCAGGACCACAGGGGGGAACACTGAAGCTTTCTTT.

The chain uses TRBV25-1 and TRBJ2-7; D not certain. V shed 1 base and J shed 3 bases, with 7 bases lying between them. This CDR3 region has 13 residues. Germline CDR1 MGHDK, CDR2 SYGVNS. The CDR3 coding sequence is TGTGCCAGCAGTGAATTTGATGACTACGAGCAGTACTTC. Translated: CASSEFDDYEQYF.

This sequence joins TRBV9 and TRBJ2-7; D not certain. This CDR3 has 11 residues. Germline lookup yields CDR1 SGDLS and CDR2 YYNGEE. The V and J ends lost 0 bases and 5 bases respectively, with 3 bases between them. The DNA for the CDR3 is TGTGCCAGCAGCGTAGGTGACGAGCAGTACTTC. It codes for CASSVGDEQYF.

As DNA, the CDR3 is TGTGCCAGCAATGGACAGGGGAATCAGCCCCAGCATTTT. Translation gives CASNGQGNQPQHF. The V gene is TRBV6-6, the J gene TRBJ1-5; 9 nucleotides align to TRBD1. This CDR3 comprises 13 residues. Germline V gene data show CDR1 as MNHNY and CDR2 as SVGAGI (reference sequence). V gave up 7 bases and J gave up 4 bases; unmatched junction bases: 2.